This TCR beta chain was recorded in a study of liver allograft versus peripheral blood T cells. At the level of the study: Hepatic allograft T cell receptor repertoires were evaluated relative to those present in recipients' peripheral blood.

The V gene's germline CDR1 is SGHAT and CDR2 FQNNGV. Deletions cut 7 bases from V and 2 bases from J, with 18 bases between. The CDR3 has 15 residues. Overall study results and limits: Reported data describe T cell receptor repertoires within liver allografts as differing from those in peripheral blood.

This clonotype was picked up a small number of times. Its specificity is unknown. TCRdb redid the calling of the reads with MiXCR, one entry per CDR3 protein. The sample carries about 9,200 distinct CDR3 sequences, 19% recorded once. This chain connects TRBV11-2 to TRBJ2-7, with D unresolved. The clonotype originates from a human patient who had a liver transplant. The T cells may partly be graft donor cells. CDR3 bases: TGTGCCAGCAACCAGAGCCCATCCGGAGCCTACGAGCAGTACTTC. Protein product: CASNQSPSGAYEQYF.